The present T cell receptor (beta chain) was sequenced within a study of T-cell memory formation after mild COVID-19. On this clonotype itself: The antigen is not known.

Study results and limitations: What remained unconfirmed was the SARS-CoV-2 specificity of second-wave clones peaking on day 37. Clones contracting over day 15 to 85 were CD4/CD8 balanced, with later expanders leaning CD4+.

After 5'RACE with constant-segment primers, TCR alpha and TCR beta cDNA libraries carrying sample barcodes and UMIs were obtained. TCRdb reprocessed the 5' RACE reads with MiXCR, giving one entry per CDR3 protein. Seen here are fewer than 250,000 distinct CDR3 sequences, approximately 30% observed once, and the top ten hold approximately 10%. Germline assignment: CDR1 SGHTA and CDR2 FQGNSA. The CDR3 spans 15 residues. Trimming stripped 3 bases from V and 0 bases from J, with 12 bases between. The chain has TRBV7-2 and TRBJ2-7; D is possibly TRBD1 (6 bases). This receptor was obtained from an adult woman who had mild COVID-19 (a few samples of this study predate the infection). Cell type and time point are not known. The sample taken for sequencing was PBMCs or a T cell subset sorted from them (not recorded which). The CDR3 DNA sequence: TGTGCCAGCAGCTTCTTCAGGGGCAGCTCCTACGAGCAGTACTTC. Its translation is CASSFFRGSSYEQYF.